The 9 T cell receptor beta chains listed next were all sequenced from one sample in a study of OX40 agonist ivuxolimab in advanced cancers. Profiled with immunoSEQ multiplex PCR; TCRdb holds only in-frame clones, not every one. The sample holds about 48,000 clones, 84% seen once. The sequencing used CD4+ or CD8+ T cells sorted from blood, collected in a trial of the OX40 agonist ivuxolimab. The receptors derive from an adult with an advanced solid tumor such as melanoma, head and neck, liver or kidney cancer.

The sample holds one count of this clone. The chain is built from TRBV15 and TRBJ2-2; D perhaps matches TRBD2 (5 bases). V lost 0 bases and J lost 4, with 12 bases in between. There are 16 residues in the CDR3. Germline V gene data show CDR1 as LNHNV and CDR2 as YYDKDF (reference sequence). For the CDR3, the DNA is TGTGCCACCAGCAGAGACACTAGGTTTAGCACCGGGGAGCTGTTTTTT. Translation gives CATSRDTRFSTGELFF.

CDR3 bases: TGTGCCAGCAGCTTAGTAGGGGGGGCTTCCTACAATGAGCAGTTCTTC. Protein: CASSLVGGASYNEQFF. The gene calls are TRBV7-2 and TRBJ2-1; D might be TRBD2 (7 bases). The ends were cut back, 1 base at V and 1 base at J, with 11 bases in the middle. The CDR3 is 16 amino acids. Germline lookup yields CDR1 SGHTA and CDR2 FQGNSA.

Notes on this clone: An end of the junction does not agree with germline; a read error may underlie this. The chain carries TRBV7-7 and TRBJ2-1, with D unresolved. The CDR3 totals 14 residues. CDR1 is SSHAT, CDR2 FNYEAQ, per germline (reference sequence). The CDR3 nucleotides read TGTGCTAGCAGCTTAGACCACAGTTGGAATGAGCAGTTCTTC. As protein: CASSLDHSWNEQFF.

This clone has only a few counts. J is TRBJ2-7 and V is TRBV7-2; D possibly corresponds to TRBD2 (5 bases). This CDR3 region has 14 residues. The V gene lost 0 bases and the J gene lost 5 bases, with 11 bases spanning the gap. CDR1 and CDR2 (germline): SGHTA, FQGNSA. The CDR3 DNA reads TGTGCCAGCAGCTTAGCCCTAGTCGGGAACGAGCAGTACTTC. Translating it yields CASSLALVGNEQYF.

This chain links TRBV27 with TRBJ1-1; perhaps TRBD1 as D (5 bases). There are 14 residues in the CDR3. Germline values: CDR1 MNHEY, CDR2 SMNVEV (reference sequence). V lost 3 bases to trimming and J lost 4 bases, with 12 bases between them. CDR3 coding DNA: TGTGCCAGCAGTTTCAGGGTTTTAGGCACTGAAGCTTTCTTT. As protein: CASSFRVLGTEAFF.

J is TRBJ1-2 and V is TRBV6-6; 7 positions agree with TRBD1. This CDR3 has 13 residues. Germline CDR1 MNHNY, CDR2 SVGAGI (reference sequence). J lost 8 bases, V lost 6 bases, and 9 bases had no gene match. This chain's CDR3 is CASRAGQLNGYTF. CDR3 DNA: TGTGCCAGCAGGGCGGGACAGTTGAACGGCTACACCTTC.

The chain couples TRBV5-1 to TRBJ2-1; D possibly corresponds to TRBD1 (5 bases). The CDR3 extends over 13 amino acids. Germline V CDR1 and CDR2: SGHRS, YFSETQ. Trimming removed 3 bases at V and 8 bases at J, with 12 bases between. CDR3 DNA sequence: TGCGCCAGCAGCTCTTTGGGGCCGGATGAGCAGTTCTTC. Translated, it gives CASSSLGPDEQFF.

CDR3 residues: CASSPPRDESYEQYF. The CDR3 DNA is TGTGCCAGCTCACCACCCCGGGACGAATCCTACGAGCAGTACTTC. The chain carries TRBV18 and TRBJ2-7; D might be TRBD1 or TRBD2, each matching 5 bases. The ends were cut back, 0 bases at V and 1 base at J, with 10 bases in the middle. The germline CDR1 and CDR2 sequences are KGHSH and LQKENI. The CDR3 runs to 15 residues.

The CDR3 sequence is CASSALERGYGYTF. Here the CDR3 DNA reads TGTGCCAGCAGTGCCCTTGAACGGGGCTATGGCTACACCTTC. This rearrangement joins TRBV25-1 to TRBJ1-2; D gene ambiguous. The V gene's germline CDR1 is MGHDK and CDR2 SYGVNS. The CDR3 length is 14 residues. V lost 4 bases and J 4 bases, leaving 13 bases between the germline ends.